This T cell receptor beta chain was sequenced during a study of OX40 agonist ivuxolimab in advanced cancers. Study-wide context: Subjects had a mean age of roughly 60 years, with a range of roughly 23 to 80; around 80% were male. Whole-study results and caveats: On average, CD8+ T cells showed a greater number of expanded clones than CD4+. Compared with others, partial responders at 0.1-3.0 mg/kg displayed clonal expansion among the lowest. No antigen was identified for the clonally expanded peripheral T cells.

Of note for this clone: Antigen specificity is unknown.

CDR1 and CDR2 (germline): MNHEY, SMNVEV (reference sequence). V was cut by 6 bases and J by 3 bases, with 14 bases left in between. CDR3 length: 15 amino acids. Measured with immunoSEQ multiplex PCR; TCRdb has only the in-frame clones, and not every one. The sample has some 65,000 clones; roughly 76% are singletons. The sample consisted of CD4+ or CD8+ T cells sorted from blood, taken in a trial of the OX40 agonist ivuxolimab. V usage is TRBV27 and J usage is TRBJ2-2; D is uncertain. This TCR derives from an adult with an advanced solid tumor such as melanoma, head and neck, liver or kidney cancer. The CDR3 bases are TGTGCCAGCAGAACTGGCTTATGGGACACCGGGGAGCTGTTTTTT. Amino acid sequence: CASRTGLWDTGELFF.